The clone carrying this T cell receptor beta chain was found a few times. TCRdb reprocessed the 5' RACE reads via MiXCR and lists one record per CDR3 protein. The table shows about 1.7 million distinct CDR3 sequences, with 25% to 35% occurring only once. Germline assignment: CDR1 SGHAT and CDR2 FQNNGV. After removal of 5 bases from V and 1 base from J, the junction contained 3 bases not matched to a gene. This CDR3 region has 15 residues. These data belong to a study of identical twins. The rearrangement links TRBV11-2 to TRBJ2-5; 11 bases align to TRBD2. Sample: cord blood. This sequence was found in a newborn girl in good health. The CDR3 nucleotides read TGTGCCAGCAGCGTTCTAGCGGGGGGCCAAGAGACCCAGTACTTC. Protein sequence: CASSVLAGGQETQYF.